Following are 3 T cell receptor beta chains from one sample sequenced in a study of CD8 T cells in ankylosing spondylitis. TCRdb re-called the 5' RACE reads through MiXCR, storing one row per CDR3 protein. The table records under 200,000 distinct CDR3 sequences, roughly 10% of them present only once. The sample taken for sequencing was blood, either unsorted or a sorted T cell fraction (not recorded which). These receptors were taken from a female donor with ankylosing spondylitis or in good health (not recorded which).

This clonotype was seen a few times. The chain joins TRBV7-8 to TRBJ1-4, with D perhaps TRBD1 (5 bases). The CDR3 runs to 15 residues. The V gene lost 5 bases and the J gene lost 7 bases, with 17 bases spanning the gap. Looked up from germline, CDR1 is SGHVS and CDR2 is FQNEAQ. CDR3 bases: TGTGCCAGCAGCCAAGCCCGAAGGGGTCCTGAAAAACTGTTTTTT. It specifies CASSQARRGPEKLFF.

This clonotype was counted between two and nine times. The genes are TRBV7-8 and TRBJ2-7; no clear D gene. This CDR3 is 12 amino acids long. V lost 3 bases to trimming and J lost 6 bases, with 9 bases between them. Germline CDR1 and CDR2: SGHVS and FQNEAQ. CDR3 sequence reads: CASSLAASEQYF. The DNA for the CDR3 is TGTGCCAGCAGCTTGGCAGCATCCGAGCAGTACTTC.

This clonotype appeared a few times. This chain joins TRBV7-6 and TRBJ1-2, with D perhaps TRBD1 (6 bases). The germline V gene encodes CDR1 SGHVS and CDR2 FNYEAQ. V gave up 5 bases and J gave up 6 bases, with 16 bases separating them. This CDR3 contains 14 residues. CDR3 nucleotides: TGTGCCAGCAGCAAAGCGGACAGCCAGGATGGCTACACCTTC. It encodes CASSKADSQDGYTF.